Shown below are 31 T cell receptor beta chains from a single sample sequenced in a study of blood T cell repertoires in COVID-19. Libraries were prepared by immunoSEQ multiplex PCR; TCRdb keeps only in-frame clonotypes and omits some of them. The data contain roughly 30,000 clones, around 92% of them singletons. The sample consisted of peripheral blood. These receptors were obtained from a human donor in a cohort sampled during active COVID-19.

The sample holds a few counts of this clone. The V and J genes are TRBV6-2 or TRBV6-3 and TRBJ1-5; a weak D match, TRBD1 (6 bases). Germline CDR1 is MNHEY and CDR2 is SVGEGT. The CDR3 spans 15 residues. The V and J ends lost 2 bases and 4 bases respectively, with 12 bases between them. The CDR3 protein is CASSYHTGYNQPQHF. The CDR3 nucleotides read TGTGCCAGCAGTTACCATACAGGGTATAATCAGCCCCAGCATTTT.

This clone was recorded only once. The V call is TRBV27, the J call TRBJ2-7, with a tentative D call TRBD2 (5 bases). There are 16 residues in the CDR3. The V gene lost 5 bases and the J gene lost 0 bases, with 17 bases spanning the gap. The V gene's germline CDR1 is MNHEY and CDR2 SMNVEV (reference sequence). The CDR3 coding sequence is TGTGCCAGCAGTCCGGACCAGCGGCGAAGCTCCTACGAGCAGTACTTC. Translation gives CASSPDQRRSSYEQYF.

V gene TRBV4-3 combines with J gene TRBJ1-5; no definite D call. The germline CDR1 and CDR2 sequences are LGHNA and YSLEER. The CDR3 contains 16 residues. Trimming pared 0 bases from V and 7 bases from J, leaving 16 bases between. CDR3 sequence (DNA): TGCGCCAGCAGCCAAGATGCCTGGGCGGGGAAGCAGCCCCAGCATTTT. Its protein is CASSQDAWAGKQPQHF.

This sequence joins TRBV6-6 and TRBJ1-2; D remains unclear. This CDR3 is 15 amino acids long. The V gene's germline CDR1 is MNHNY and CDR2 SVGAGI (reference sequence). The germline V and J ends were trimmed by 0 bases and 5 bases, with 13 bases remaining between them. For the CDR3, the DNA is TGTGCCAGCAGTTACTCATGGGAGGAAACTTATGGCTACACCTTC. Residues: CASSYSWEETYGYTF.

The CDR3 sequence: CASSQGVTGGGNYGYTF. CDR3 nucleotides: TGTGCCAGCAGCCAAGGGGTTACAGGGGGAGGAAACTATGGCTACACCTTC. This chain links TRBV3-1 (or the pseudogene TRBV3-2) with TRBJ1-2, with 8 bases that match TRBD1. The CDR3 has 17 amino acids. Germline V lookup: CDR1 LGHDT, CDR2 YNNKEL (reference sequence). The J segment lost 2 bases and the V segment lost 1 base, leaving 9 bases of the junction unmatched.

V gene TRBV30 combines with J gene TRBJ1-1; a possible D gene is TRBD1 (6 bases). The V end lost 8 bases, the J end lost 0 bases, and 13 bases lay between the germline ends. The V gene's germline CDR1 is GTSNPN and CDR2 SVGIG (reference sequence). The CDR3 runs to 13 residues. The CDR3 here is CAREQGLNTEAFF. The CDR3 nucleotides read TGTGCCCGGGAACAGGGTTTGAACACTGAAGCTTTCTTT.

This chain connects TRBV12-3 or TRBV12-4 to TRBJ1-2; D remains ambiguous. The CDR3 is 13 residues long. Trimming removed 5 bases from V and 1 base from J, with 8 bases in between. CDR3 nucleotides: TGTGCCAGCAGTAGGGCGGGTAACTATGGCTACACCTTC. Translated: CASSRAGNYGYTF.

Here the CDR3 DNA reads TGTGCCAGCAGTCCTACAGCAGATACGCAGTATTTT. The encoded protein is CASSPTADTQYF. The V gene is TRBV12-3 or TRBV12-4, the J gene TRBJ2-3; D not resolved. V dropped 5 bases and J dropped 4 bases, with 7 bases sitting between them. This CDR3 is built from 12 residues.

The chain joins TRBV30 to TRBJ2-3; D gene unclear. This CDR3 has 14 residues. Germline V gives CDR1 GTSNPN, CDR2 SVGIG (reference sequence). Trimming stripped 0 bases from V and 0 bases from J, with 7 bases between. CDR3 protein: CAWSVLHSTDTQYF. Here the CDR3 DNA reads TGTGCCTGGAGTGTACTGCATAGCACAGATACGCAGTATTTT.

Regarding this clone: This CDR3 is also generated by other DNA sequences in the sample. V usage is TRBV20-1 and J usage is TRBJ2-7; possibly TRBD2 for D (6 bases). The V gene lost 4 bases and the J gene lost 5 bases, with 9 bases spanning the gap. This CDR3 has 11 amino acids. In germline, CDR1 is DFQATT, CDR2 SNEGSKA (reference sequence). CDR3 region: CSATSGHEQYF. For the CDR3, the DNA is TGCAGTGCTACGAGCGGGCACGAGCAGTACTTC.

This clone was counted a single time. The rearrangement links TRBV6-5 to TRBJ2-7; 8 nucleotides align to TRBD1. V trimming: 2 bases; J trimming: 3 bases; junction bases outside the gene matches: 9. The germline V gene has CDR1 MNHEY and CDR2 SVGAGI. This CDR3 contains 16 residues. The CDR3 is CASSYGGTGSFYEQYF. CDR3 bases: TGTGCCAGCAGTTACGGCGGGACAGGTTCCTTCTACGAGCAGTACTTC.

This sequence joins TRBV5-1 and TRBJ1-2; D is ambiguous. V was trimmed by 0 bases and J by 6 bases, leaving 9 bases between them. The germline CDR1 and CDR2 sequences are SGHRS and YFSETQ. The CDR3 has 13 amino acids. In DNA, the CDR3 is TGCGCCAGCAGCTTGGGGGGAGTGGATGGCTACACCTTC. This sequence encodes CASSLGGVDGYTF.

This clone was found a few times. V and J are TRBV9 and TRBJ1-3; 10 bases agree with TRBD1. Germline V CDR1 and CDR2: SGDLS, YYNGEE. V shed 2 bases and J 0 bases; nucleotides not matched to a gene: 8. The CDR3 loop spans 18 amino acids. CDR3 sequence reads: CASSVTGTGALSGNTIYF. For the CDR3, the DNA is TGTGCCAGCAGCGTCACCGGGACAGGGGCCCTCTCTGGAAACACCATATATTTT. The complete variable domain, with remaining parts taken from reference TRBV9 and TRBJ1-3, reads DSGVTQTPKHLITATGQRVTLRCSPRSGDLSVYWYQQSLDQGLQFLIQYYNGEERAKGNILERFSAQQFPDLHSELNLSSLELGDSALYFCASSVTGTGALSGNTIYFGEGSWLTVV.

This sequence joins TRBV5-1 and TRBJ1-1, with D uncertain. The ends were cut back, 0 bases at V and 1 base at J, with 7 bases in the middle. This CDR3 is built from 14 residues. Germline CDR1 SGHRS, CDR2 YFSETQ. As DNA, the CDR3 is TGCGCCAGCAGCTTGGGTCGGGGGAACACTGAAGCTTTCTTT. The encoded protein is CASSLGRGNTEAFF. The full variable domain, in which reference TRBV5-1 and TRBJ1-1 provide the parts outside the CDR3, is KAGVTQTPRYLIKTRGQQVTLSCSPISGHRSVSWYQQTPGQGLQFLFEYFSETQRNKGNFPGRFSGRQFSNSRSEMNVSTLELGDSALYLCASSLGRGNTEAFFGQGTRLTVV.

This clone occurred once. The gene calls are TRBV6-5 and TRBJ1-2, with a tentative D call TRBD1 (5 bases). CDR3 length: 14 residues. Deletions cut 2 bases from V and 4 bases from J, with 11 bases between. Germline CDR1 MNHEY, CDR2 SVGAGI. The CDR3 bases are TGTGCCAGCAGTTACGAGAGGCAGGGCTATGGCTACACCTTC. This sequence encodes CASSYERQGYGYTF.

The V call is TRBV19, the J call TRBJ2-1; weak D call: TRBD2 (5 bases). This CDR3 comprises 15 residues. V shed 6 bases and J shed 4 bases, with 16 bases lying between them. The germline V gene has CDR1 LNHDA and CDR2 SQIVND (reference sequence). The CDR3 reads CASRTEASFYNEQFF. The DNA of the CDR3 is TGTGCCAGTAGGACCGAGGCTAGCTTTTACAATGAGCAGTTCTTC.

This chain connects TRBV28 to TRBJ1-3, with 8 bases identical to TRBD1. The V segment lost 5 bases and the J segment 4 bases; nucleotides outside the gene matches: 4. CDR1 is MDHEN, CDR2 SYDVKM, per germline. CDR3 length: 14 residues. The CDR3 reads CASSIRGRGNTIYF. The CDR3 DNA sequence: TGTGCCAGCAGTATCAGGGGGCGAGGAAACACCATATATTTT.

The chain combines TRBV18 with TRBJ2-1; 9 nucleotides align to TRBD2. This CDR3 has 19 residues. The V gene end was trimmed by 1 base and the J gene end by 0 bases; junction bases not matched to a gene: 10. Per germline, CDR1 KGHSH and CDR2 LQKENI. CDR3 sequence reads: CASSPQAFASGVSYNEQFF. DNA for the CDR3: TGTGCCAGCTCACCACAGGCTTTTGCTAGCGGGGTCTCCTACAATGAGCAGTTCTTC.

This sequence joins TRBV6-2 or TRBV6-3 and TRBJ2-5; 8 nucleotides agree with TRBD2. The CDR3 runs 15 residues. V shed 5 bases and J 5 bases; nucleotides not matched to a gene: 10. CDR1 is MNHEY, CDR2 SVGEGT, per germline. CDR3 sequence (DNA): TGTGCCAGCAGTCCCCGGGGGGGCCGAGGTGAGACCCAGTACTTC. This sequence encodes CASSPRGGRGETQYF.

J is TRBJ2-2 and V is TRBV19, with 8 bases matching TRBD1. Germline trimming cut 7 bases from V and 6 bases from J; bases unmatched to any gene: 7. CDR1 is LNHDA and CDR2 is SQIVND in the germline V gene (reference sequence). The CDR3 length is 14 residues. CDR3 sequence reads: CASNQGARSGELFF. CDR3 bases: TGTGCCAGTAACCAGGGGGCGCGATCCGGGGAGCTGTTTTTT.

The CDR3 is CASSAGQPSGNTIYF. The CDR3 DNA reads TGCGCCAGCAGCGCGGGACAGCCCTCTGGAAACACCATATATTTT. This chain joins TRBV5-1 and TRBJ1-3; 7 bases line up with TRBD1. Trimming took 4 bases from V and 0 from J; bases not matched to a gene: 4. Looked up from germline, CDR1 is SGHRS and CDR2 is YFSETQ. This CDR3 is built from 15 residues.

In nucleotides, the CDR3 is TGCGCCAGCAGCTTGGCGGGGAACACAGATACGCAGTATTTT. This sequence encodes CASSLAGNTDTQYF. The chain couples TRBV5-1 to TRBJ2-3; possible D gene TRBD2, 5 bases. The CDR3 length is 14 residues. Per germline, CDR1 SGHRS and CDR2 YFSETQ. V was pared by 0 bases and J by 2 bases, with 7 bases between.

The sample holds one count of this clone. This sequence joins TRBV5-5 and TRBJ2-2; TRBD1 aligns across 8 bases. The CDR3 is made up of 14 amino acids. Per the germline V gene, CDR1 is SGHKS and CDR2 is YYEKEE (reference sequence). Trimming removed 4 bases from V and 4 bases from J; junction bases left unmatched: 3. Here the CDR3 reads CASSPDRGTGELFF. The CDR3 coding sequence is TGTGCCAGCAGCCCCGACAGGGGCACCGGGGAGCTGTTTTTT.

The chain links TRBV28 to TRBJ1-5; TRBD1 matches 7 bases. With 6 bases clipped from V and 5 bases from J, the junction kept 10 bases outside the gene matches. Germline V gene lookup returns CDR1 MDHEN and CDR2 SYDVKM. This CDR3 spans 15 amino acids. CDR3 nucleotide sequence: TGTGCCAGCAGCCGTCAGGACAGGATCGATCAGCCCCAGCATTTT. It specifies CASSRQDRIDQPQHF. Combining the CDR3 with reference TRBV28 and TRBJ1-5 gives the whole variable domain DVKVTQSSRYLVKRTGEKVFLECVQDMDHENMFWYRQDPGLGLRLIYFSYDVKMKEKGDIPEGYSVSREKKERFSLILESASTNQTSMYLCASSRQDRIDQPQHFGDGTRLSIL.

V and J are TRBV28 and TRBJ1-2; TRBD1 might be the D (5 bases). CDR3 length equals 11 residues. Germline CDR1 and CDR2: MDHEN and SYDVKM. V was cut by 3 bases and J by 6 bases, with 5 bases left in between. The CDR3 loop is CASSFRDGYTF. As DNA, the CDR3 is TGTGCCAGCAGTTTCAGGGATGGCTACACCTTC.

The J gene is TRBJ2-7, the V gene TRBV27, with D perhaps TRBD1 (6 bases). The germline V gene encodes CDR1 MNHEY and CDR2 SMNVEV (reference sequence). Deletions cut 4 bases from V and 10 bases from J, with 11 bases between. This CDR3 has 11 residues. The chain's CDR3 is CASSSTGTQYF. The CDR3 region has the DNA TGTGCCAGCAGTTCAACCGGGACACAGTACTTC.

The gene calls are TRBV28 and TRBJ2-7, with 8 bases matching TRBD2. Germline trimming cut 6 bases from V and 5 bases from J; bases unmatched to any gene: 12. This CDR3 is built from 15 residues. Per germline, CDR1 MDHEN and CDR2 SYDVKM. The CDR3 DNA sequence: TGTGCCAGCAGCCTTCCTCGAACGGGGGGGGACGAGCAGTACTTC. It specifies CASSLPRTGGDEQYF.

This chain joins TRBV19 and TRBJ1-5; TRBD1 might be the D (6 bases). Germline values: CDR1 LNHDA, CDR2 SQIVND (reference sequence). V gave up 3 bases and J gave up 6 bases, with 12 bases separating them. CDR3 length: 14 residues. CDR3 sequence reads: CASSIRDTGQPQHF. Here the CDR3 DNA reads TGTGCCAGTAGTATCCGGGACACAGGTCAGCCCCAGCATTTT.

The chain combines TRBV9 with TRBJ1-6; 7 positions agree with TRBD1. Germline values: CDR1 SGDLS, CDR2 YYNGEE. V lost 5 bases and J lost 6; bases outside the gene matches: 2. The length of the CDR3 is 13 residues. The CDR3 coding sequence is TGTGCCAGCAGTCGGGACAGTAATTCACCCCTCCACTTT. As protein: CASSRDSNSPLHF.

The chain joins TRBV19 to TRBJ2-7; D possibly corresponds to TRBD2 (5 bases). This CDR3 has 14 residues. Trimming removed 5 bases at V and 1 base at J, with 12 bases between. Germline assignment: CDR1 LNHDA and CDR2 SQIVND (reference sequence). CDR3 sequence reads: CASSPSLVSYEQYF. In DNA, the CDR3 is TGTGCCAGTAGTCCCTCACTAGTATCCTACGAGCAGTACTTC.

As DNA, the CDR3 is TGTGCCAGCAGCCGAACTAGCGGGGGGACCAATGAGCAGTTCTTC. This sequence encodes CASSRTSGGTNEQFF. This chain joins TRBV2 and TRBJ2-1; TRBD2 matches 12 bases. The CDR3 runs 15 residues. J was trimmed by 6 bases and V by 6 bases; bases with no gene match: 6. Per the germline V gene, CDR1 is SNHLY and CDR2 is FYNNEI.